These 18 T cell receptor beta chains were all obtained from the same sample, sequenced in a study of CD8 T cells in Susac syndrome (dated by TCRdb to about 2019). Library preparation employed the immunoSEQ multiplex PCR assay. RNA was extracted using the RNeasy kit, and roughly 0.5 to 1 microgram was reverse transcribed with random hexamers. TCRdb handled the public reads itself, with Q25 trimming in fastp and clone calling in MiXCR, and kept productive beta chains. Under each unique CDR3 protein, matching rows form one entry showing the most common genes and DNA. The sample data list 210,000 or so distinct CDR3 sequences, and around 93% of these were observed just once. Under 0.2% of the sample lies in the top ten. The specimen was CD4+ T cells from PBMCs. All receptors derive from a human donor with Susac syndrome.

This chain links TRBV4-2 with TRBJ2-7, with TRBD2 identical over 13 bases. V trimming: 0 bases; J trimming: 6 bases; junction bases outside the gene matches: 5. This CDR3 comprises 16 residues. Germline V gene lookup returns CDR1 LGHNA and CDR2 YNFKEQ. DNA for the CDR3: TGTGCCAGCAGCCAAGAGACTAGCGGGGGGCCGGGCGAGCAGTACTTC. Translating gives CASSQETSGGPGEQYF.

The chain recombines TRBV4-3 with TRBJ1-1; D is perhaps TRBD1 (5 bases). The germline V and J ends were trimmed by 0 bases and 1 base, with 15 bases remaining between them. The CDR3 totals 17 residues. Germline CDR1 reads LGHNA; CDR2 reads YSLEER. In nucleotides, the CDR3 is TGCGCCAGCAGCCAAGAAGGCCCCCAGGGCACGAACACTGAAGCTTTCTTT. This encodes CASSQEGPQGTNTEAFF.

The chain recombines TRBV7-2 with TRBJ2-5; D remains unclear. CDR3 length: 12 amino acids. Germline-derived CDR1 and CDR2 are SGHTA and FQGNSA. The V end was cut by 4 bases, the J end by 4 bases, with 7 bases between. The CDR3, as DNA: TGTGCCAGCAGCTCCATCGGAGAGACCCAGTACTTC. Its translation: CASSSIGETQYF.

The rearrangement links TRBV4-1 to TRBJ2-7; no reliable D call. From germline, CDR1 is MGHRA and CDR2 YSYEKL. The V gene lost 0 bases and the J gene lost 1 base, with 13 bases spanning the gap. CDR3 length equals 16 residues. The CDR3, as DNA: TGCGCCAGCAGCCAAGATTCATCTGGTTCGTCCTACGAGCAGTACTTC. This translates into CASSQDSSGSSYEQYF.

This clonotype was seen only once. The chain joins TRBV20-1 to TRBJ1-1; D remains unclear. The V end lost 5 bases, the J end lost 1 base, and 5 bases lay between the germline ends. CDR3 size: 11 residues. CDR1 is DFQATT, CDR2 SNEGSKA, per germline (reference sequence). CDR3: CSARPNTEAFF. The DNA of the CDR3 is TGCAGTGCTCGCCCGAACACTGAAGCTTTCTTT.

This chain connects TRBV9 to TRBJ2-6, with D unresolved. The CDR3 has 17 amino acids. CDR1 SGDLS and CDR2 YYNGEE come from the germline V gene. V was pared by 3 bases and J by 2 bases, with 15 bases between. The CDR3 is CASSDGPFHPGANVLTF. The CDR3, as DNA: TGTGCCAGCAGCGACGGGCCGTTCCACCCTGGGGCCAACGTCCTGACTTTC.

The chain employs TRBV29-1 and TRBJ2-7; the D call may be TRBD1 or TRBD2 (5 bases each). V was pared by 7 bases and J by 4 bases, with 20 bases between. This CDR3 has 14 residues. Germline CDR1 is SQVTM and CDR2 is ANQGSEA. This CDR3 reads CSAVEGSRAYEQYF. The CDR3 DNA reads TGCAGCGCCGTCGAGGGGAGCAGGGCTTACGAGCAGTACTTC.

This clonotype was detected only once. The CDR3 nucleotides are TGCGCCAGCAGCCGAGGGGGGGCAACTAATGAAAAACTGTTTTTT. The encoded protein is CASSRGGATNEKLFF. The V call is TRBV4-3, the J call TRBJ1-4; D perhaps matches TRBD1 (6 bases). CDR3 length: 15 amino acids. Germline-derived CDR1 and CDR2 are LGHNA and YSLEER. V was clipped by 4 bases and J by 0 bases, with 9 bases between them.

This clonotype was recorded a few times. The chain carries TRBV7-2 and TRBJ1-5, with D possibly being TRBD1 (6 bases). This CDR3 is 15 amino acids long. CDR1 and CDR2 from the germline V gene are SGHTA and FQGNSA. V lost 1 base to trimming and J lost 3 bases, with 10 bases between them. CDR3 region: CASSLVGGANQPQHF. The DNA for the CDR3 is TGTGCCAGCAGCTTAGTTGGGGGGGCCAATCAGCCCCAGCATTTT. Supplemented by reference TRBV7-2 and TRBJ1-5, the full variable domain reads GAGVSQSPSNKVTEKGKDVELRCDPISGHTALYWYRQSLGQGLEFLIYFQGNSAPDKSGLPSDRFSAERTGGSVSTLTIQRTQQEDSAVYLCASSLVGGANQPQHFGDGTRLSIL.

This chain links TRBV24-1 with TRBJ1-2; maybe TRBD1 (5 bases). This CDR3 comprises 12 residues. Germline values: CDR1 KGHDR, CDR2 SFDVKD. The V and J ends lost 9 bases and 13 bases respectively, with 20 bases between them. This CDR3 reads CATGPTGPGSTF. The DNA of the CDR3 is TGTGCCACCGGACCGACGGGGCCTGGGAGCACCTTC.

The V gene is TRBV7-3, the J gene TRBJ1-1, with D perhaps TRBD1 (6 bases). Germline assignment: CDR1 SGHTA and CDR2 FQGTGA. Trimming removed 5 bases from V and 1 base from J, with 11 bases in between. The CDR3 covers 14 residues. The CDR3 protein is CASSAGGANTEAFF. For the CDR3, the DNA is TGTGCCAGCAGCGCCGGGGGGGCGAACACTGAAGCTTTCTTT.

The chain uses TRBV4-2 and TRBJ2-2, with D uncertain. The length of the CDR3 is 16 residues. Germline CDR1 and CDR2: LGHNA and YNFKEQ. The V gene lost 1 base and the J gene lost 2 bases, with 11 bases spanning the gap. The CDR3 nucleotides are TGTGCCAGCAGCCAAGGAAAGGGAACTAACACCGGGGAGCTGTTTTTT. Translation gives CASSQGKGTNTGELFF.

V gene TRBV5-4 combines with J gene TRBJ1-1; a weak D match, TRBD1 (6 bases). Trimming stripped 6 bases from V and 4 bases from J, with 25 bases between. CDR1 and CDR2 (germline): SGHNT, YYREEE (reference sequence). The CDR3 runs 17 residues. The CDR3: CASIPDGRQGRLTEAFF. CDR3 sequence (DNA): TGTGCCAGCATCCCGGATGGTCGTCAGGGGAGACTCACTGAAGCTTTCTTT.

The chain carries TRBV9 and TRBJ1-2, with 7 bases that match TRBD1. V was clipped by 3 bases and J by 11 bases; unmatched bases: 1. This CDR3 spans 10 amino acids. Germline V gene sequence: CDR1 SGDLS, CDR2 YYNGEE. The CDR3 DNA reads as TGTGCCAGCAGCGGACAGGGTTACACCTTC. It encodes CASSGQGYTF.

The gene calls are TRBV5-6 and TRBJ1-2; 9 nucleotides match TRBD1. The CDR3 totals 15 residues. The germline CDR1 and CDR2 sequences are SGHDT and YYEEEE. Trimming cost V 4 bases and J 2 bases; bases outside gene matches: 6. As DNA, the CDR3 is TGTGCCAGCAGCCCTACCGGGACAGGGAACTATGGCTACACCTTC. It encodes CASSPTGTGNYGYTF.

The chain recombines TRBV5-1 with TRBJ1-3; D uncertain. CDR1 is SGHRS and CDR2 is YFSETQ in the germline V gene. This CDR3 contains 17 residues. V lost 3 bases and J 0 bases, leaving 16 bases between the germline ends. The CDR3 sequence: CASSSDEPVLSGNTIYF. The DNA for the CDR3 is TGCGCCAGCAGCTCGGACGAGCCGGTTCTCTCTGGAAACACCATATATTTT.

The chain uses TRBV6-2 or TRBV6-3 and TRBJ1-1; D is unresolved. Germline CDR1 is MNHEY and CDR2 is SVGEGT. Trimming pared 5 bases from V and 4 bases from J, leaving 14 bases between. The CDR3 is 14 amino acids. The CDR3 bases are TGTGCCAGCAGTCCCGGCCTGGGGAGCACTGAAGCTTTCTTT. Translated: CASSPGLGSTEAFF.

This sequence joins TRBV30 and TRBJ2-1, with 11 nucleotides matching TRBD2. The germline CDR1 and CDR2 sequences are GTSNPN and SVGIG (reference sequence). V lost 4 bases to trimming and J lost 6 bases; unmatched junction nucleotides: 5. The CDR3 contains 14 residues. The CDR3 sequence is CAWTTSGALNEQFF. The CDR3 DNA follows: TGTGCCTGGACGACTAGCGGGGCCCTCAATGAGCAGTTCTTC. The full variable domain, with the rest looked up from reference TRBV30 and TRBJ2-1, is SQTIHQWPATLVQPVGSPLSLECTVEGTSNPNLYWYRQAAGRGLQLLFYSVGIGQISSEVPQNLSASRPQDRQFILSSKKLLLSDSGFYLCAWTTSGALNEQFFGPGTRLTVL.